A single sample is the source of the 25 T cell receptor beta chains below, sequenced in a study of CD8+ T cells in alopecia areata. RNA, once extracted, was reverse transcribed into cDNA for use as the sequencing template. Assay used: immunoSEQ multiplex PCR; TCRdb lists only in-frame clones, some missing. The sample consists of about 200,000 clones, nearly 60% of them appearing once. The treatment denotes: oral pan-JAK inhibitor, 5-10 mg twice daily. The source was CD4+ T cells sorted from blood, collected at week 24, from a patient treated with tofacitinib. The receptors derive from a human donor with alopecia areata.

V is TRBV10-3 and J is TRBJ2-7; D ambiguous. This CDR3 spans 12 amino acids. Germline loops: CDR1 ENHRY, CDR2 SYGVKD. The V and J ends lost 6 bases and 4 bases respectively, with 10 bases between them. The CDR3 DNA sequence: TGTGCCATCAGGGACGGAACATACGAGCAGTACTTC. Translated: CAIRDGTYEQYF.

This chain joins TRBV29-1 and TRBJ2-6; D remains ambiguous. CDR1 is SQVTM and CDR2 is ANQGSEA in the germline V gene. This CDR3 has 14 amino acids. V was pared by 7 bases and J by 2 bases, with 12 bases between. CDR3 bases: TGCAGCGCCCTGGATAGAACTGGGGCCAACGTCCTGACTTTC. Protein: CSALDRTGANVLTF.

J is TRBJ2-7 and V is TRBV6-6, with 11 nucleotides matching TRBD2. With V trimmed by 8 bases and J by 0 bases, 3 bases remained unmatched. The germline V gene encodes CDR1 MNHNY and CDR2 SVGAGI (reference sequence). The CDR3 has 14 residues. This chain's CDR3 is CASRGLADSYEQYF. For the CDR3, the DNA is TGTGCCAGCCGGGGACTAGCGGACTCCTACGAGCAGTACTTC.

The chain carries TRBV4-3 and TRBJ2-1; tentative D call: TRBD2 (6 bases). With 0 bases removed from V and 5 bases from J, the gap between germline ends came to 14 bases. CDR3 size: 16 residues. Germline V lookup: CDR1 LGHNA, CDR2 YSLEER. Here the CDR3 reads CASSQDLWEVNNEQFF. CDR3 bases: TGCGCCAGCAGCCAAGATCTGTGGGAGGTAAACAATGAGCAGTTCTTC.

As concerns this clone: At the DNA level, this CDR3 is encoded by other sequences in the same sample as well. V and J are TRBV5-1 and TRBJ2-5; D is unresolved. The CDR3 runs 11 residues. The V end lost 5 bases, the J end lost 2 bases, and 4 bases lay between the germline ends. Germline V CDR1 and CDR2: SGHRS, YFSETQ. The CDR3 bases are TGCGCCAGCAGTTTACAAGAGACCCAGTACTTC. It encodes CASSLQETQYF.

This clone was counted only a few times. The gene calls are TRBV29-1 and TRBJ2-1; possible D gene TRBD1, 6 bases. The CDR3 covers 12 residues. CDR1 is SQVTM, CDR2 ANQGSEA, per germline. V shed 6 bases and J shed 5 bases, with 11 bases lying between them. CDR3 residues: CSVEQGNNEQFF. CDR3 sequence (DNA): TGCAGCGTGGAGCAGGGGAACAATGAGCAGTTCTTC.

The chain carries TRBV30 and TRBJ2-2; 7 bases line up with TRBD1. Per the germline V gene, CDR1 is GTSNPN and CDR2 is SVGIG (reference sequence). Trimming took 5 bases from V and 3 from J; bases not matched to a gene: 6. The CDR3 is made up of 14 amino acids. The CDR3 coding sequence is TGTGCCTGGCTTAGCAGGGGGTACACCGGGGAGCTGTTTTTT. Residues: CAWLSRGYTGELFF.

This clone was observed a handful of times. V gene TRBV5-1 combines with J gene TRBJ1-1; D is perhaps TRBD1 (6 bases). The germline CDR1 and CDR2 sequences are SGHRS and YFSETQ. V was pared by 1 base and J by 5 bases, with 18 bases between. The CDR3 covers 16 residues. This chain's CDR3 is CASSLNVGTRRTEAFF. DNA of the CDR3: TGCGCCAGCAGCTTGAATGTCGGGACACGACGGACTGAAGCTTTCTTT. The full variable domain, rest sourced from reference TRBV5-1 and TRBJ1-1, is KAGVTQTPRYLIKTRGQQVTLSCSPISGHRSVSWYQQTPGQGLQFLFEYFSETQRNKGNFPGRFSGRQFSNSRSEMNVSTLELGDSALYLCASSLNVGTRRTEAFFGQGTRLTVV.

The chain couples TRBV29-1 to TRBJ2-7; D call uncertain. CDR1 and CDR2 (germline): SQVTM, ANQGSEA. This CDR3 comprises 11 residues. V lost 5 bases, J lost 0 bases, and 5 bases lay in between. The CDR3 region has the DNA TGCAGCGTTCCTAACTCCTACGAGCAGTACTTC. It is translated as CSVPNSYEQYF.

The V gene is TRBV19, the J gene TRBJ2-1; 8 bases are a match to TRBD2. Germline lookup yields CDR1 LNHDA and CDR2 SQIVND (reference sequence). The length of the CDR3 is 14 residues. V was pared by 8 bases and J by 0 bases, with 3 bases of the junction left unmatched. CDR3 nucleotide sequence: TGTGCCAGTTCGAGCGGGAGCTCCTACAATGAGCAGTTCTTC. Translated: CASSSGSSYNEQFF. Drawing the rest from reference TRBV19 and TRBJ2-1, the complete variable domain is DGGITQSPKYLFRKEGQNVTLSCEQNLNHDAMYWYRQDPGQGLRLIYYSQIVNDFQKGDIAEGYSVSREKKESFPLTVTSAQKNPTAFYLCASSSGSSYNEQFFGPGTRLTVL.

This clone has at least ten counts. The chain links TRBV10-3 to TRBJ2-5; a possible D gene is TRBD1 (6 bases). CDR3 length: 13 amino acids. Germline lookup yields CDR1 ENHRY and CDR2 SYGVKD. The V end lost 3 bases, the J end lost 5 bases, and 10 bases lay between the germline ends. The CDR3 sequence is CAISDGQGETQYF. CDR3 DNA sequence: TGTGCCATCAGTGATGGCCAGGGGGAGACCCAGTACTTC.

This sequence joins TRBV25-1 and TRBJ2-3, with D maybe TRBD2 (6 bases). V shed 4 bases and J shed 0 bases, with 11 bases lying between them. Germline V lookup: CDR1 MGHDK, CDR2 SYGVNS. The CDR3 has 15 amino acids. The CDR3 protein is CASSVGGPSTDTQYF. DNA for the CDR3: TGTGCCAGCAGTGTGGGGGGACCGAGCACAGATACGCAGTATTTT.

DNA for the CDR3: TGTGCCAGCAGGGGCTTTAGCGGGGAGACCCAGTACTTC. Translated: CASRGFSGETQYF. The chain recombines TRBV25-1 with TRBJ2-5; TRBD2 matches at 7 bases. CDR3 length: 13 amino acids. After removal of 6 bases from V and 5 bases from J, the junction contained 6 bases not matched to a gene. Germline values: CDR1 MGHDK, CDR2 SYGVNS.

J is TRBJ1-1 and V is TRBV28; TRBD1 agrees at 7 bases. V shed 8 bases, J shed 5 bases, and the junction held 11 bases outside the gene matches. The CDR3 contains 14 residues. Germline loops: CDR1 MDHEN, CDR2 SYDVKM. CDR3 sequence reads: CASAIQGSGTEAFF. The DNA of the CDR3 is TGTGCCAGCGCCATACAGGGGTCGGGTACTGAAGCTTTCTTT.

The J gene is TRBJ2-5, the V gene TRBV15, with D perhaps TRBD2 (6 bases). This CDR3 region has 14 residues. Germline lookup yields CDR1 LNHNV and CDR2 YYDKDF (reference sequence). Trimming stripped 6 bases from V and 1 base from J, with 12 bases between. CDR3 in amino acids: CATRVGGPQETQYF. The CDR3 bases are TGTGCCACCAGGGTCGGGGGACCCCAAGAGACCCAGTACTTC.

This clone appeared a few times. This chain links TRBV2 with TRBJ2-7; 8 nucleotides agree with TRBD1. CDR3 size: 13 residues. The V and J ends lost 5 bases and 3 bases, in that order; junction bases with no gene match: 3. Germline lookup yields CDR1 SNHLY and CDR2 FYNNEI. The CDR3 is CASSRTGFYEQYF. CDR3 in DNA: TGTGCCAGCAGTAGGACAGGGTTCTACGAGCAGTACTTC.

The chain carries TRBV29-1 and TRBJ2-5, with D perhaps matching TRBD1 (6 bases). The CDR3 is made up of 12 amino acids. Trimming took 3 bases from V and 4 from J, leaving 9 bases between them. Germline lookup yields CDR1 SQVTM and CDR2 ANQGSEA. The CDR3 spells CSVDIQGETQYF. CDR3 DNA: TGCAGCGTTGATATACAGGGAGAGACCCAGTACTTC.

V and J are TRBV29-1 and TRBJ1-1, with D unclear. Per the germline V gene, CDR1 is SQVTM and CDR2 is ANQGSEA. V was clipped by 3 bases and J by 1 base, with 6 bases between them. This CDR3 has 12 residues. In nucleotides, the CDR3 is TGCAGCGTTGACGGTGGGAACACTGAAGCTTTCTTT. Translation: CSVDGGNTEAFF.

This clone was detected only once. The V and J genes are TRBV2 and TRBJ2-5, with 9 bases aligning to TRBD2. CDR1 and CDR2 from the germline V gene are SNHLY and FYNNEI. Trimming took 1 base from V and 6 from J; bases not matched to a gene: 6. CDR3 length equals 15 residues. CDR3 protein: CASSEVAGAQKTQYF. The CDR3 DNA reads TGTGCCAGCAGTGAAGTAGCGGGAGCTCAGAAGACCCAGTACTTC.

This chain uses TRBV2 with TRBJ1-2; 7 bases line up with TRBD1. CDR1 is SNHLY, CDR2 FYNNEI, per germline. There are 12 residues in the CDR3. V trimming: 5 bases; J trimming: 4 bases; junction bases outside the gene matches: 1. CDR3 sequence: CASSRDSYGYTF. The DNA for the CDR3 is TGTGCCAGCAGTCGGGACAGCTATGGCTACACCTTC.

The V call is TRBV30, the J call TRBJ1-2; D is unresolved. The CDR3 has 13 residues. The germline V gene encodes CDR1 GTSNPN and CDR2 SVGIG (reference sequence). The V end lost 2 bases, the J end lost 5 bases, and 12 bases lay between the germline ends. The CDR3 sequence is CAWSPGEGYGYTF. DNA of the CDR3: TGTGCCTGGAGTCCGGGAGAGGGATATGGCTACACCTTC.

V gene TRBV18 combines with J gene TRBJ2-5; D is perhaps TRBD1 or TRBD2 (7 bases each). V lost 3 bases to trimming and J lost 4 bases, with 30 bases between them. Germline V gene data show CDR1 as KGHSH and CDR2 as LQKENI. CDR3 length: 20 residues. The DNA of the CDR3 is TGTGCCAGCTCACCTATCCCTGCCCAGGGAGGGGGCCGGATCGCAGAGACCCAGTACTTC. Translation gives CASSPIPAQGGGRIAETQYF.

The CDR3 coding sequence is TGTGCCAGCAGCTTGGTACCGTTTGGGCAAGAGACCCAGTACTTC. This encodes CASSLVPFGQETQYF. This sequence joins TRBV7-3 and TRBJ2-5, with D uncertain. The germline CDR1 and CDR2 sequences are SGHTA and FQGTGA. The ends were cut back, 3 bases at V and 2 bases at J, with 13 bases in the middle. This CDR3 comprises 15 residues.

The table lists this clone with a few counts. The chain's CDR3 is CSVEREGRWNEQFF. DNA of the CDR3: TGCAGCGTCGAGCGGGAGGGCCGGTGGAATGAGCAGTTCTTC. The chain combines TRBV29-1 with TRBJ2-1, with TRBD2 matching over 10 bases. Per the germline V gene, CDR1 is SQVTM and CDR2 is ANQGSEA. CDR3 length: 14 amino acids. J was trimmed by 7 bases and V by 6 bases; bases with no gene match: 9.

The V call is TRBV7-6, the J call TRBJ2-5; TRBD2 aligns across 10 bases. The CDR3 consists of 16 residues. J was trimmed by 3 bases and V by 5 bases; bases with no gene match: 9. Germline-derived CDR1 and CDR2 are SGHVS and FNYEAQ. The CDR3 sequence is CASSAQAGGIEETQYF. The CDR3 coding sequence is TGTGCCAGCAGCGCACAAGCGGGGGGGATAGAAGAGACCCAGTACTTC.